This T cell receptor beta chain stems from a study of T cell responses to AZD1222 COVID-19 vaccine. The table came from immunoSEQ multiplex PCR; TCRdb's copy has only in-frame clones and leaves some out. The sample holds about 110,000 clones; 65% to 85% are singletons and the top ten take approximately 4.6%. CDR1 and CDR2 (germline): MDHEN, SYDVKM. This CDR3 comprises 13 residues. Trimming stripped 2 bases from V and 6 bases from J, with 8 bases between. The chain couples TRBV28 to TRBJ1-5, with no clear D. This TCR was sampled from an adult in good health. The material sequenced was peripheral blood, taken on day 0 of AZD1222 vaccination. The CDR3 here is CASSLGHPQPQHF. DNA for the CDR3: TGTGCCAGCAGTTTAGGGCACCCTCAGCCCCAGCATTTT.